This is a list of T cell receptor beta chains from one sample in a study of CD8 T cells in Susac syndrome. From the immunoSEQ multiplex PCR reads, TCRdb called clonotypes with MiXCR, one entry per CDR3 protein. The sample has about 300,000 distinct CDR3 sequences, about 89% seen once. Sequencing was performed on CD8+ T cells from PBMCs. The receptors derive from a human donor with multiple sclerosis. The CDR3 runs from the conserved cysteine through the conserved F or W.

TRBV5-6	TRBJ2-1	CASNPFPTSGGYNEQFF
TRBV7-3	TRBJ2-2	CASSPGPTGELFF
TRBV14	TRBJ2-3	CASSHFYDTQYF
TRBV7-2	TRBJ2-7	CASSFQSEQYF
TRBV6-2/TRBV6-3	TRBJ2-5	CASSYPVRGLQETQYF
TRBV28	TRBJ1-5	CASSHRGFNQPQHF
TRBV9	TRBJ2-7	CASSVPRLFVTRVPF
TRBV4-1	TRBJ2-7	CASSIVWRETYEQYF
TRBV19	TRBJ2-7	CASSMGYEQYF
TRBV27	TRBJ2-1	CASSPSGGRANNEQFF
TRBV20-1	TRBJ1-2	CSARPLDRGLVYGYTF
TRBV6-2/TRBV6-3	TRBJ2-5	CASSYSPETQYF
TRBV28	TRBJ2-7	CASSLRPGDHEQYF
TRBV4-3	TRBJ2-5	CASSQVDRGSVETQYF
TRBV6-4	TRBJ2-2	CASSDDEVPGELFF
TRBV20-1	TRBJ2-5	CSARDPEGLTGETQYF
TRBV5-4	TRBJ2-2	CASSFPGQLTTGELFF
TRBV7-2	TRBJ1-1	CASSALDSGAEAFF
TRBV4-1	TRBJ2-1	CASSQTHYNEQFF
TRBV21-1	TRBJ2-3	CASSPSGRGTDTQYF
TRBV29-1	TRBJ2-6	CSVFSDVSKYSGANVLTF
TRBV7-3	TRBJ2-7	CASSFPPYEQYF
TRBV6-2/TRBV6-3	TRBJ2-7	CASRLQDYEQYF
TRBV28	TRBJ2-1	CASSFRTSGGYEQFF
TRBV6-2/TRBV6-3	TRBJ2-3	CASSYGASVITDTQYF
TRBV9	TRBJ2-7	CASSVGRDSLYEQYF
TRBV11-2	TRBJ2-1	CASSLGGSGSYNEQFF
TRBV27	TRBJ2-2	CASSGLTGELFF
TRBV20-1	TRBJ1-5	CSARATEEGYSNQPQHF
TRBV15	TRBJ2-3	CATSRLAGGLDTDTQYF
TRBV6-2/TRBV6-3	TRBJ2-7	CASRATEQYF
TRBV28	TRBJ2-3	CASSWGAPAGTDTQYF
TRBV20-1	TRBJ2-4	CSARDGPAENIQYF
TRBV5-4	TRBJ2-5	CASSPSGTGLALETQYF
TRBV9	TRBJ2-1	CASSPPQGSYNEQFF
TRBV7-3	TRBJ2-1	CASSSTGANPTEQFF
TRBV20-1	TRBJ2-7	CSARDRLAHREQYF
TRBV7-8	TRBJ2-2	CASSSGLNTGELFF
TRBV20-1	TRBJ2-1	CSAGEYNEQFF
TRBV4-3	TRBJ1-6	CASSQGRDGGSPLHF
TRBV7-9	TRBJ2-7	CASSFTGAGYEQYF
TRBV19	TRBJ2-1	CASSPGLAGGPSSYNEQFF
TRBV4-1	TRBJ2-2	CASSQVYPLGDTGELFF
TRBV7-2	TRBJ1-4	CASSRVRDRSEKLFF
TRBV4-2	TRBJ1-1	CASSQFPGQGNWYTEAFF
TRBV9	TRBJ2-1	CASSASSGSQYNEQFF
TRBV7-9	TRBJ1-4	CASSAPIASNEKLFF
TRBV6-1	TRBJ2-3	CASSPRSSTDTQYF
TRBV27	TRBJ2-7	CASSTPSGRVDEQYF
TRBV27	TRBJ2-5	CASSPPGLGETQYF
TRBV2	TRBJ2-1	CASSDPFGSSYNEQFF
TRBV27	TRBJ2-7	CASLSRRRYGELTYEQYF
TRBV29-1	TRBJ2-7	CSAAGDSYEQYF
TRBV7-9	TRBJ2-7	CASSPSRYEQYF
TRBV10-3	TRBJ2-7	CAISPSMGLSTYEQYF